This TCR beta chain was obtained from a study of blood T cell repertoires in COVID-19. The V gene's germline CDR1 is SGDLS and CDR2 YYNGEE. V lost 9 bases and J lost 5; bases outside the gene matches: 13. The CDR3 runs to 15 residues. Under the authors' procedure: The authors estimated nucleated cell counts from reference gene primer amplification. Generated by immunoSEQ multiplex PCR, the TCRdb table keeps only in-frame clones and is missing some. V and J calls and clone size follow that table, whereas D and trimming were derived from the DNA. The sample holds 250,000 or so clones, 88% seen once. Clinical histories supplied by participants themselves formed the basis of cohort assignment. Within 2 weeks of study entry, exposed participants had contacted a PCR-confirmed or clinician-diagnosed COVID-19 case.

The sequencing sample was made of PBMCs or T cells enriched from blood (not recorded which). The rearrangement links TRBV9 to TRBJ1-1; TRBD1 matches 10 bases. This sequence was found in a woman under 40 who had been exposed to COVID-19. The CDR3 spells CATEPGTGVGTEAFF. The DNA of the CDR3 is TGTGCCACCGAGCCGGGGACAGGGGTCGGTACTGAAGCTTTCTTT.